This TCR beta chain was sequenced for a study of glioma-infiltrating T cells. Overall study results and limits: Tissue-blood divergence was below expectation in non-neoplastic patients, above in gliomas. CDR3 overlap between tissue and blood was very small.

Using RNA template, CDR3s of TCR alpha and beta were amplified with iRepertoire arm-PCR. Tissue mRNA or PBMC total RNA, about 85-400 ng, went into one-step reverse transcription and amplification. TCRdb called the multiplex PCR reads again in MiXCR, with one record for every CDR3 protein. The sample lists some 110,000 distinct CDR3 sequences; more than 20% were seen once. Comments on this clonotype: Its antigen is undetermined.

Germline CDR1 SQVTM, CDR2 ANQGSEA. The V and J ends lost 4 bases and 6 bases, in that order; junction bases with no gene match: 6. This CDR3 comprises 12 residues. This chain links TRBV29-1 with TRBJ2-7; 7 bases line up with TRBD1. Sequencing used glioma tissue, nonneoplastic brain tissue, or PBMCs (not recorded which). The sequence derives from a human donor with low-grade glioma or glioblastoma, undergoing nonglioma brain surgery, or in good health (not recorded which). CDR3 loop: CSVAEGAGEQYF. The DNA for the CDR3 is TGCAGCGTTGCCGAGGGGGCGGGCGAGCAGTACTTC.